Listed below are T cell receptor beta chains from one sample, sequenced in a study of T cells in Graves' hyperthyroidism and ophthalmopathy. TCRdb recomputed calls from the multiplex PCR reads with MiXCR, one row per CDR3 protein. The top ten clones hold about 60% of a sample with around 300,000 distinct CDR3 sequences, approximately 21% of them seen once. Sequenced: blood. The receptors originated from a man aged 30 to 45 with Graves' ophthalmopathy. Each CDR3 is given with its conserved first and last residue. Each record gives: J gene, D gene, V gene, clone size, CDR3 protein, CDR3 DNA. D genes are given only for firm matches. Clone size, where shown, is once, few, many, or a class for clones that have expanded.

>TRBJ1-3|.|TRBV18|few
CASSPQRDGNTIYF
TGTGCCAGCTCACCCCAGCGGGACGGAAACACCATATATTTT
>TRBJ2-5|TRBD2|TRBV5-1|few
CASSLGWLAGDYQETQYF
TGCGCCAGCAGCTTGGGGTGGCTAGCGGGAGATTACCAAGAGACCCAGTACTTC
>TRBJ1-5|.|TRBV6-5|few
CASSYDSRQGNNQPQHF
TGTGCCAGCAGTTACGATAGTAGGCAGGGGAACAATCAGCCCCAGCATTTT
>TRBJ2-2|.|TRBV6-6|.
CASSYSGQYTGELFF
TGTGCCAGCAGTTACTCCGGACAGTACACCGGGGAGCTGTTTTTT
>TRBJ2-1|TRBD2|TRBV2|many
CASGDSGRFSEQFF
TGTGCCAGCGGGGATAGCGGGAGGTTCAGTGAGCAGTTCTTC
>TRBJ2-1|TRBD2|TRBV2|many
CASQRGTSGRGEQFF
TGTGCCAGCCAGAGAGGGACTAGCGGGAGAGGTGAGCAGTTCTTC
>TRBJ1-6|.|TRBV30|few
CAWGVSRSSDNSPLHF
TGTGCCTGGGGTGTATCACGGTCGAGTGATAATTCACCCCTCCACTTT
>TRBJ2-2|.|TRBV19|.
CASSIFFGAVTGELFF
TGTGCCAGTAGTATTTTTTTCGGGGCGGTCACCGGGGAGCTGTTTTTT
>TRBJ2-7|TRBD2|TRBV5-1|few
CASSFSGRDHEQYF
TGCGCCAGCAGCTTTAGCGGGAGGGACCACGAGCAGTACTTC
>TRBJ2-7|.|TRBV6-1|many
CASSFGGRTYEQYF
TGTGCCAGCAGTTTTGGCGGGCGGACCTACGAGCAGTACTTC
>TRBJ1-2|TRBD1|TRBV24-1|few
CATSDGDRANGYTF
TGTGCCACCAGTGATGGGGACAGGGCAAATGGCTACACCTTC
>TRBJ2-1|TRBD1|TRBV28|many
CASTPTGRSGWYNEQFF
TGTGCCAGCACACCGACAGGGCGGAGTGGATGGTACAATGAGCAGTTCTTC
>TRBJ2-3|.|TRBV5-1|many
CASSVLSTDTQYF
TGCGCCAGCAGCGTCCTAAGTACAGATACGCAGTATTTT
>TRBJ2-7|TRBD2|TRBV6-5|few
CASSYKTSESAEQYF
TGTGCCAGCAGTTACAAGACTAGCGAGAGTGCCGAGCAGTACTTC
>TRBJ2-1|.|TRBV7-9|.
CASSLTPFSVAYYNEQFF
TGTGCCAGCAGCTTAACCCCTTTTTCGGTAGCTTACTACAATGAGCAGTTCTTC
>TRBJ1-5|.|TRBV30|few
CAWSRGELQPQHF
TGTGCCTGGAGTAGAGGAGAGCTCCAGCCCCAGCATTTT
>TRBJ1-1|.|TRBV7-8|few
CASSSTGIQNTEAFF
TGTGCCAGCAGCTCCACAGGGATCCAGAACACTGAAGCTTTCTTT
>TRBJ1-6|TRBD1|TRBV20-1|.
CSARDDGTGGSPLHF
TGCAGTGCTAGAGATGACGGGACAGGGGGTTCACCCCTCCACTTT
>TRBJ2-1|TRBD2|TRBV20-1|.
CSARPWTSGNFLGMDEQFF
TGCAGTGCTAGACCTTGGACTAGCGGGAACTTTTTGGGGATGGATGAGCAGTTCTTC
>TRBJ2-2|.|TRBV20-1|once
CSANLQGNGELFF
TGCAGTGCTAACTTACAGGGAAACGGGGAGCTGTTTTTT
>TRBJ2-7|.|TRBV24-1|few
CATSDQGPNYEQYF
TGTGCCACCAGTGACCAGGGACCCAACTACGAGCAGTACTTC
>TRBJ2-5|.|TRBV6-2/TRBV6-3|.
CASTGVGKTQYF
TGTGCCAGCACGGGAGTGGGGAAGACCCAGTACTTC
>TRBJ1-4|.|TRBV2|.
CATRVSSTNEKLFF
TGTGCCACCCGGGTCTCCTCAACTAATGAAAAACTGTTTTTT
>TRBJ2-5|.|TRBV2|.
CASRPYQETQYF
TGTGCCAGCAGACCCTACCAAGAGACCCAGTACTTC
>TRBJ2-2|TRBD2|TRBV28|many
CASSFPWTSVFTGELFF
TGTGCCAGCAGTTTCCCTTGGACTAGCGTGTTCACCGGGGAGCTGTTTTTT
>TRBJ2-1|TRBD2|TRBV11-2|many
CASSLGLAGRSEQFF
TGTGCCAGCAGCTTAGGGCTAGCGGGACGCAGTGAGCAGTTCTTC
>TRBJ1-2|TRBD1|TRBV28|few
CASRIPGQVNYGYTF
TGTGCCAGCAGAATACCGGGACAGGTGAACTATGGCTACACCTTC
>TRBJ2-6|.|TRBV28|few
CASTSEGAGANVLTF
TGTGCCAGCACCTCGGAAGGGGCTGGGGCCAACGTCCTGACTTTC
>TRBJ1-4|.|TRBV2|many
CASSVDRTHEKLFF
TGTGCCAGCAGTGTTGACAGAACCCATGAAAAACTGTTTTTT
>TRBJ2-3|.|TRBV9|.
CASTGKAADTQYF
TGTGCCAGCACAGGGAAGGCGGCAGATACGCAGTATTTT
>TRBJ2-5|.|TRBV20-1|.
CSAGGGSHRETQYF
TGCAGTGCAGGTGGGGGGTCCCACAGGGAGACCCAGTACTTC
>TRBJ2-7|TRBD2|TRBV20-1|few
CSARVSGIVYEQYF
TGCAGTGCTAGAGTTAGCGGGATAGTCTACGAGCAGTACTTC
>TRBJ1-4|.|TRBV15|many
CATSRDPGEKLFF
TGTGCCACCAGCAGAGATCCGGGTGAAAAACTGTTTTTT
>TRBJ2-7|.|TRBV20-1|.
CSARDFAGFKQYF
TGCAGTGCTAGAGATTTTGCAGGGTTCAAGCAGTACTTC
>TRBJ2-7|TRBD2|TRBV20-1|few
CSARDSGRANYEQYF
TGCAGTGCTAGAGACAGCGGGAGGGCCAATTACGAGCAGTACTTC
>TRBJ2-2|TRBD2|TRBV3-1|.
CASSREVGELFF
TGTGCCAGCAGTCGGGAGGTCGGGGAGCTGTTTTTT
>TRBJ2-3|TRBD2|TRBV28|many
CASSFNPLRTSGRARDTDTQYF
TGTGCCAGCAGTTTTAACCCCCTCCGGACTAGCGGGAGGGCAAGAGACACAGATACGCAGTATTTT
>TRBJ2-1|.|TRBV20-1|many
CSASWAELGNEQFF
TGCAGTGCTAGCTGGGCGGAGTTAGGCAATGAGCAGTTCTTC
>TRBJ2-3|.|TRBV9|few
CASSAAIFTDTQYF
TGTGCCAGCAGCGCGGCAATATTTACAGATACGCAGTATTTT
>TRBJ2-5|TRBD1|TRBV28|many
CASSPRTGGRETQYF
TGTGCCAGCAGTCCCCGGACAGGGGGCCGAGAGACCCAGTACTTC
>TRBJ1-5|.|TRBV20-1|few
CSASRGGANQPQHF
TGCAGTGCTTCCCGGGGGGGAGCGAATCAGCCCCAGCATTTT
>TRBJ2-7|.|TRBV28|many
CASSSAREFSYEQYF
TGTGCCAGCAGTTCGGCCCGGGAGTTTTCATACGAGCAGTACTTC
>TRBJ2-7|TRBD2|TRBV6-1|.
CASSGAGGGSWRGIRDYEQYF
TGTGCCAGCAGTGGAGCCGGAGGCGGGAGCTGGCGGGGTATTCGAGACTACGAGCAGTACTTC
>TRBJ1-5|.|TRBV12-3/TRBV12-4|many
CASSQTGGRNQPQHF
TGTGCCAGCAGCCAAACGGGGGGGCGGAATCAGCCCCAGCATTTT
>TRBJ2-3|.|TRBV20-1|.
CSAESTGSSTDTQYF
TGCAGTGCTGAATCAACAGGTTCCAGCACAGATACGCAGTATTTT
>TRBJ2-7|.|TRBV5-1|many
CASSPADYEQYF
TGCGCCAGCAGCCCGGCAGACTACGAGCAGTACTTC